This T cell receptor beta chain came from a study of radiation and T cells in renal cell carcinoma. CDR3 size: 13 residues. Germline CDR1 reads SGHNT; CDR2 reads YENEEA. Trimming shortened V by 5 bases and J by 1 base, and 8 bases separated the two germline ends. Sequencing was performed with immunoSEQ multiplex PCR; in TCRdb, only in-frame clones are kept and a portion is missing. Of 24,000 or so clones listed, about three fifths are singletons. The treatment denotes: treatment-naive control, cytoreductive nephrectomy. The tumor was a clear cell renal cell carcinoma. The input for sequencing was tumor tissue, taken from a patient whose treatment was nephrectomy without radiotherapy. The chain uses TRBV11-3 and TRBJ1-1, with no clear D. The sequence derives from a man aged 35 to 55 with renal cell carcinoma. The CDR3 here is CASSMRANTEAFF. The DNA for the CDR3 is TGTGCCAGCAGCATGAGGGCGAACACTGAAGCTTTCTTT.